A single sample gave rise to the 2 T cell receptor beta chains below, sequenced in a study of blood T cell repertoires in COVID-19. Method: immunoSEQ multiplex PCR; TCRdb's copy keeps in-frame clones and lacks some. The data hold 200,000 to 300,000 clones, with roughly nine tenths observed a single time. The sample consisted of peripheral blood. The source of these receptors is a man aged 60-69 years who had recovered from COVID-19.

The chain joins TRBV14 to TRBJ1-6; D may be TRBD1 (6 bases). This CDR3 is built from 14 residues. Germline-derived CDR1 and CDR2 are SGHDN and FVKESK. Between the trimmed V and J ends, which lost 3 bases and 4 bases, there was a span of 7 bases. CDR3 loop: CASSHRGYNSPLHF. The CDR3 region has the DNA TGTGCCAGCAGCCACAGGGGATATAATTCACCCCTCCACTTT.

The table lists this clone with a few counts. The V gene is TRBV30, the J gene TRBJ1-6; 7 bases are shared with TRBD1. The CDR3 covers 14 residues. Germline V lookup: CDR1 GTSNPN, CDR2 SVGIG (reference sequence). The trim removed 4 bases at V and 10 bases at J, leaving 10 bases unmatched. The CDR3 coding sequence is TGTGCCTGGAAGGGTCAGGGGGTTGGATCACCCCTCCACTTT. This sequence encodes CAWKGQGVGSPLHF.